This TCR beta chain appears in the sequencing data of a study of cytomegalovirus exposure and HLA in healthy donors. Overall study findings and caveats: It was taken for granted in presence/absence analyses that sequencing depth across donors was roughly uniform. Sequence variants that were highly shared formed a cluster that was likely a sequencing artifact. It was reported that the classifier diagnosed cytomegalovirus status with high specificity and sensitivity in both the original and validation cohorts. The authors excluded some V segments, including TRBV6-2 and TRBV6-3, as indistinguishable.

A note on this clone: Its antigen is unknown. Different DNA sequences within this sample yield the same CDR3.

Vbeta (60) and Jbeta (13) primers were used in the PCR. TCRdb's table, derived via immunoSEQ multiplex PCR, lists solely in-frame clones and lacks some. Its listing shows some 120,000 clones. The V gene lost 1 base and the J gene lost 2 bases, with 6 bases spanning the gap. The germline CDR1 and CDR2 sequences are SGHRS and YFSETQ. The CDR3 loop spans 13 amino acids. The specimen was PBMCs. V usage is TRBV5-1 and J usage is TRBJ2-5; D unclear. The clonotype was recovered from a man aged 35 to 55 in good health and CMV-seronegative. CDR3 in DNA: TGCGCCAGCAGCTTGACCAGGCAAGAGACCCAGTACTTC. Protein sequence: CASSLTRQETQYF.